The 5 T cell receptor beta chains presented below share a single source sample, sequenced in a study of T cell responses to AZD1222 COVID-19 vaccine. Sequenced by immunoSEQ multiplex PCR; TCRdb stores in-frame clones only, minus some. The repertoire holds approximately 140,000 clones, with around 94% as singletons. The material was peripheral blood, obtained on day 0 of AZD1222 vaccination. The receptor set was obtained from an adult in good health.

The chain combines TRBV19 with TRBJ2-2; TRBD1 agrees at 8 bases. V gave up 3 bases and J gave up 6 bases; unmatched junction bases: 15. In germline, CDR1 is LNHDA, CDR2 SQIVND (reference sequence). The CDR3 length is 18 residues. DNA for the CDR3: TGTGCCAGTAGTATCTCTTCGCCGCGACAGGGGTTCTCCGGGGAGCTGTTTTTT. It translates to CASSISSPRQGFSGELFF. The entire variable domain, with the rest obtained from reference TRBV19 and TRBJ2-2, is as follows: DGGITQSPKYLFRKEGQNVTLSCEQNLNHDAMYWYRQDPGQGLRLIYYSQIVNDFQKGDIAEGYSVSREKKESFPLTVTSAQKNPTAFYLCASSISSPRQGFSGELFFGEGSRLTVL.

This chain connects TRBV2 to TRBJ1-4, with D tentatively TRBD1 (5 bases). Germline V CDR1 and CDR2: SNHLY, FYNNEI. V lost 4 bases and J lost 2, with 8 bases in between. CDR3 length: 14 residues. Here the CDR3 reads CASSARDTNEKLFF. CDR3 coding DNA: TGTGCCAGCAGTGCCCGGGACACTAATGAAAAACTGTTTTTT. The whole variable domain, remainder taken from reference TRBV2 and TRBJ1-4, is EPEVTQTPSHQVTQMGQEVILRCVPISNHLYFYWYRQILGQKVEFLVSFYNNEISEKSEIFDDQFSVERPDGSNFTLKIRSTKLEDSAMYFCASSARDTNEKLFFGSGTQLSVL.

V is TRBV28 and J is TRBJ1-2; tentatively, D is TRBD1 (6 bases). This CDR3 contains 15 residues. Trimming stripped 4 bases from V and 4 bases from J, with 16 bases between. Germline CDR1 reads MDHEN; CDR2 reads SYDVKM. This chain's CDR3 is CASSSNLRGGYGYTF. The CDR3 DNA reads TGTGCCAGCAGTTCCAACCTCAGGGGCGGCTATGGCTACACCTTC.

The CDR3 DNA reads as TGCAGCGTTGAATCCCCACAGGGGTGGAATGAGCAGTTCTTC. Its translation: CSVESPQGWNEQFF. This chain connects TRBV29-1 to TRBJ2-1, with TRBD1 matching 7 bases. Per germline, CDR1 SQVTM and CDR2 ANQGSEA. The CDR3 is made up of 14 amino acids. V trimming: 2 bases; J trimming: 7 bases; junction bases outside the gene matches: 8.

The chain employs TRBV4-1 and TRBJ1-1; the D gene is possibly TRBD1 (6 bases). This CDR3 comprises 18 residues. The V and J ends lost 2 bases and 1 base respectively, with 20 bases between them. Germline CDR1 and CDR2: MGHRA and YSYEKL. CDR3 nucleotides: TGCGCCAGCAGCCAATTATGGGGGGGCGGGGTCTGGAACACTGAAGCTTTCTTT. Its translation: CASSQLWGGGVWNTEAFF.